Detailed here is one TCR beta chain. Its target is not known. This specimen belongs to a study of cytomegalovirus exposure and HLA in healthy donors. Background on the study: Inside one of the first data releases sat 85 million or so unique TCRs taken from HLA-typed donors. Study results and caveats: Later analysis identified a missense DCLRE1C variant that was linked to TCR beta V- and J-gene trimming. It was reportedly the case that the classifier diagnosed cytomegalovirus status with high specificity and sensitivity.

In the PCR, 60 Vbeta and 13 Jbeta primers were used. Generated by immunoSEQ multiplex PCR, the TCRdb table keeps only in-frame clones and is missing some. The table includes around 150,000 clones, roughly 79% detected once. The CDR3 totals 15 residues. Trimming took 3 bases from V and 6 from J; bases not matched to a gene: 9. Germline CDR1 and CDR2: SNHLY and FYNNEI. The chain links TRBV2 to TRBJ2-3, with 7 positions matching TRBD1. This sequence originates from a woman in her thirties or forties in good health and CMV-seronegative. The sequenced sample consisted of PBMCs. In DNA, the CDR3 is TGTGCCAGCAGTGAGGAGGACAGGCAAACCGATACGCAGTATTTT. Translated, it gives CASSEEDRQTDTQYF.